This TCR beta chain was captured by sequencing in a study of T cell responses to AZD1222 COVID-19 vaccine. Notes on the study in general: Sampled repertoires all dated from after the peak T cell response.

Germline lookup yields CDR1 MNHEY and CDR2 SVGEGT. The V end lost 2 bases, the J end lost 1 base, and 20 bases lay between the germline ends. This CDR3 contains 18 residues. Comment on this clone: Antigen specificity is unknown.

The assay was immunoSEQ multiplex PCR, and TCRdb's table has in-frame clones only and misses some. The sample has roughly 180,000 clones, 80% to 90% seen once. The receptor comes from an adult in good health. The sequenced sample was peripheral blood, obtained on day 0 of AZD1222 vaccination. The chain combines TRBV6-2 or TRBV6-3 with TRBJ1-1; weak D call: TRBD1 (6 bases). The CDR3 region is CASSYRSGAGYTNTEAFF. CDR3 in DNA: TGTGCCAGCAGTTACAGATCGGGGGCCGGATATACGAACACTGAAGCTTTCTTT.